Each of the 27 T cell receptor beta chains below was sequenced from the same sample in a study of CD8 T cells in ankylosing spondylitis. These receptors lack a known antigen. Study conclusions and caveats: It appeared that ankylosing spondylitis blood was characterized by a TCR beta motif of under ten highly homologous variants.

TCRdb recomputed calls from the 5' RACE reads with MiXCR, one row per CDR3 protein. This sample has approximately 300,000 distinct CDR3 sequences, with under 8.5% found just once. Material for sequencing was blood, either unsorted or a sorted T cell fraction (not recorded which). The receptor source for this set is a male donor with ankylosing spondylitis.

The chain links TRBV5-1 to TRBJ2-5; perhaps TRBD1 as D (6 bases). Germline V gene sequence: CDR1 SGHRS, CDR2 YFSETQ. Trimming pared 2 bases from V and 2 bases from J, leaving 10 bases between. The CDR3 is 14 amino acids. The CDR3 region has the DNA TGCGCCAGCAGCTTATACAGGGATCAAGAGACCCAGTACTTC. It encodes CASSLYRDQETQYF. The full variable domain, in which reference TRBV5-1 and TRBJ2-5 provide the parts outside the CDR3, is KAGVTQTPRYLIKTRGQQVTLSCSPISGHRSVSWYQQTPGQGLQFLFEYFSETQRNKGNFPGRFSGRQFSNSRSEMNVSTLELGDSALYLCASSLYRDQETQYFGPGTRLLVL.

This CDR3 is CSARDLASGSYEQYF. In DNA form, the CDR3 reads TGCAGTGCTAGAGATCTAGCTAGCGGGAGCTACGAGCAGTACTTC. V and J are TRBV20-1 and TRBJ2-7; 10 bases line up with TRBD2. J lost 3 bases, V lost 0 bases, and 5 bases had no gene match. The germline V gene encodes CDR1 DFQATT and CDR2 SNEGSKA (reference sequence). The CDR3 runs 15 residues.

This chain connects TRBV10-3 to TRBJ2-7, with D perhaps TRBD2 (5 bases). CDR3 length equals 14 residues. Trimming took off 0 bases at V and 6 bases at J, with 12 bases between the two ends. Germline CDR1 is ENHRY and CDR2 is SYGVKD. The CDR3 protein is CAISESGREFEQYF. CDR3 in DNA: TGTGCCATCAGTGAGTCGGGTAGGGAGTTCGAGCAGTACTTC.

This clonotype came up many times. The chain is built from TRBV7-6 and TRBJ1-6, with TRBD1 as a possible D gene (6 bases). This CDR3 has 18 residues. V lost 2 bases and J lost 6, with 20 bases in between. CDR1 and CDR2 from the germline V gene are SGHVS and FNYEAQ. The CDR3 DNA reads TGTGCCAGCAGCTTAAATTCCGGGGGCTACGAAACTAATTCACCCCTCCACTTT. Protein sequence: CASSLNSGGYETNSPLHF.

CDR3 loop: CASTEGSGELFF. In DNA form, the CDR3 reads TGTGCCAGCACGGAGGGATCCGGGGAGCTGTTTTTT. The V call is TRBV12-3 or TRBV12-4, the J call TRBJ2-2; maybe TRBD2 (6 bases). The V end was cut by 7 bases, the J end by 6 bases, with 9 bases between. CDR3 length: 12 residues.

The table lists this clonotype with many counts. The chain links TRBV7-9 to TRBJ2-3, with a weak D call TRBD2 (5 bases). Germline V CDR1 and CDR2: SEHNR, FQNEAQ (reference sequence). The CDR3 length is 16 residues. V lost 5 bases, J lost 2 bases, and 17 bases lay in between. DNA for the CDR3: TGTGCCAGCAGCCCTCGGACTCAGCGAGCCACAGATACGCAGTATTTT. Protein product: CASSPRTQRATDTQYF.

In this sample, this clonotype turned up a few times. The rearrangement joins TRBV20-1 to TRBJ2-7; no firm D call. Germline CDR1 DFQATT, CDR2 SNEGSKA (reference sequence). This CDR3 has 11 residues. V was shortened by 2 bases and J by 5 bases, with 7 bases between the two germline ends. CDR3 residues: CSARPHNEQYF. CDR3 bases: TGCAGTGCTAGACCCCATAACGAGCAGTACTTC.

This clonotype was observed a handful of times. The CDR3: CASSFDGTLSNQPQHF. CDR3 nucleotide sequence: TGTGCCAGCAGCTTTGACGGGACACTTAGCAATCAGCCCCAGCATTTT. This rearrangement joins TRBV7-9 to TRBJ1-5; D perhaps matches TRBD1 (6 bases). Looked up from germline, CDR1 is SEHNR and CDR2 is FQNEAQ (reference sequence). The V end lost 3 bases, the J end lost 0 bases, and 12 bases lay between the germline ends. The CDR3 is 16 residues long.

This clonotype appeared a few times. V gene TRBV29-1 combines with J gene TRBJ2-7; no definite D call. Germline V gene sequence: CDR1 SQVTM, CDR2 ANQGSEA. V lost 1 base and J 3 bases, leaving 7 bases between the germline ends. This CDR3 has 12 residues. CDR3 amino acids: CSVEGLRYEQYF. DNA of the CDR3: TGCAGCGTTGAAGGACTTCGCTACGAGCAGTACTTC.

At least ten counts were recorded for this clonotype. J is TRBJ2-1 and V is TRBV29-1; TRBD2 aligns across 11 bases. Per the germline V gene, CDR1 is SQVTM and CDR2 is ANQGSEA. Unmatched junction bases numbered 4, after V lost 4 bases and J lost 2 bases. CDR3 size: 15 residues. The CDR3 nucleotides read TGCAGCGTTGTCTGGGGACTAGCGGCCTACAATGAGCAGTTCTTC. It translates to CSVVWGLAAYNEQFF.

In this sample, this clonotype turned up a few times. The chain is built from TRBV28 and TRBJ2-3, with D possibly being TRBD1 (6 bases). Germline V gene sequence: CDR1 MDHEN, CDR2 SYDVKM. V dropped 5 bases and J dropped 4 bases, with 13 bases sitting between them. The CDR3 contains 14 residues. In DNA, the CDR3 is TGTGCCAGCAGTACACAGGGATCCCCAGATACGCAGTATTTT. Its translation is CASSTQGSPDTQYF.

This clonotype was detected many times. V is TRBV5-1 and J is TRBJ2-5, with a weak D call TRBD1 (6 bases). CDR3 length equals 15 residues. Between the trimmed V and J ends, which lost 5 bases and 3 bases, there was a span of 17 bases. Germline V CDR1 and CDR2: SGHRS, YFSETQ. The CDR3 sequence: CASRALGQQEETQYF. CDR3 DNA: TGCGCCAGCAGAGCTTTAGGACAGCAGGAAGAGACCCAGTACTTC.

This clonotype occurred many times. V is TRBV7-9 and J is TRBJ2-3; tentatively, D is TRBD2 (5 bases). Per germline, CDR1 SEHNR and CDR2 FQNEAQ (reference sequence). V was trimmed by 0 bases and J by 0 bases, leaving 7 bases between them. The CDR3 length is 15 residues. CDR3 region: CASSLATGSTDTQYF. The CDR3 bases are TGTGCCAGCAGCTTAGCGACGGGAAGCACAGATACGCAGTATTTT.

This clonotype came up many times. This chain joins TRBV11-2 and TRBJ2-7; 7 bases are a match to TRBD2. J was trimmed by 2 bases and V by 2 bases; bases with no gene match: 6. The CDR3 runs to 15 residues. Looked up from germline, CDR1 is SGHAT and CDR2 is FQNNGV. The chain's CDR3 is CASSLLLAFTYEQYF. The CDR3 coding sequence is TGTGCCAGCAGCTTACTACTAGCGTTTACCTACGAGCAGTACTTC.

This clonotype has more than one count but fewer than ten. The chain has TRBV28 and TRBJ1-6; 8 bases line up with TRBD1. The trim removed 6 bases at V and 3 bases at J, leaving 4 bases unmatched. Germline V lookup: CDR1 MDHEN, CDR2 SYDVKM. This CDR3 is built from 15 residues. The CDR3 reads CASSEDRDYNSPLHF. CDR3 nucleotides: TGTGCCAGCAGCGAGGACAGGGACTATAATTCACCCCTCCACTTT.

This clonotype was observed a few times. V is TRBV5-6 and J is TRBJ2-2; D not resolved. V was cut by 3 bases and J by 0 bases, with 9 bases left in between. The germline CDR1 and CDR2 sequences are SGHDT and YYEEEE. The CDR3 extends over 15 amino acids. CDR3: CASSWLAANTGELFF. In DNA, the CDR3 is TGTGCCAGCAGCTGGCTGGCAGCGAACACCGGGGAGCTGTTTTTT. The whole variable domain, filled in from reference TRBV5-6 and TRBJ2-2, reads DAGVTQSPTHLIKTRGQQVTLRCSPKSGHDTVSWYQQALGQGPQFIFQYYEEEERQRGNFPDRFSGHQFPNYSSELNVNALLLGDSALYLCASSWLAANTGELFFGEGSRLTVL.

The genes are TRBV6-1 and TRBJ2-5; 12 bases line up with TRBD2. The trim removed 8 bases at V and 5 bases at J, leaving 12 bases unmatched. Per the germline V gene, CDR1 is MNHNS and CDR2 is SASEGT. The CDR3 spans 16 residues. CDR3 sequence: CASSNLAGGQRETQYF. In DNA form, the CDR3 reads TGTGCCAGCTCCAATCTAGCGGGAGGGCAACGGGAGACCCAGTACTTC.

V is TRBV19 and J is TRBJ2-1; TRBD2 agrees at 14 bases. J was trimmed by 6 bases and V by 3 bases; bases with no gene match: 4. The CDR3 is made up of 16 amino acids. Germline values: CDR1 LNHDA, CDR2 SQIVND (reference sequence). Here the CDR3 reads CASSISGTSGSNEQFF. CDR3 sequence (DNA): TGTGCCAGTAGTATTTCCGGGACTAGCGGGAGCAATGAGCAGTTCTTC.

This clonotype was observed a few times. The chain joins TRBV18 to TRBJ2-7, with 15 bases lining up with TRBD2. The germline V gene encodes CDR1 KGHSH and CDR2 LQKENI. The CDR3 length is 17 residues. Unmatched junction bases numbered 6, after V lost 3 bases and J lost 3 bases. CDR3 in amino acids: CASSPGPGLAGGYEQYF. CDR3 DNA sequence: TGTGCCAGCTCACCCGGGCCGGGACTAGCGGGAGGCTACGAGCAGTACTTC. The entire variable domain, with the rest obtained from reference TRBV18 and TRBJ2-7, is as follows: NAGVMQNPRHLVRRRGQEARLRCSPMKGHSHVYWYRQLPEEGLKFMVYLQKENIIDESGMPKERFSAEFPKEGPSILRIQQVVRGDSAAYFCASSPGPGLAGGYEQYFGPGTRLTVT.

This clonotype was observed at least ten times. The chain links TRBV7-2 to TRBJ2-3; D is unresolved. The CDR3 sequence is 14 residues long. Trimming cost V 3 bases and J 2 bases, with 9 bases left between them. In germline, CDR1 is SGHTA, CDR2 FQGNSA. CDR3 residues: CASSLFAPTDTQYF. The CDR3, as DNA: TGTGCCAGCAGCTTGTTCGCTCCCACAGATACGCAGTATTTT.

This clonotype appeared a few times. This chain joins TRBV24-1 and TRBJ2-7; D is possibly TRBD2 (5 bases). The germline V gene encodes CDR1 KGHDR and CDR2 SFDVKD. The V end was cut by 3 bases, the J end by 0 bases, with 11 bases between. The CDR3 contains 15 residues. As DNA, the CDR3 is TGTGCCACCAGTGATGCGCCGGGAAACTCCTACGAGCAGTACTTC. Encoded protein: CATSDAPGNSYEQYF.

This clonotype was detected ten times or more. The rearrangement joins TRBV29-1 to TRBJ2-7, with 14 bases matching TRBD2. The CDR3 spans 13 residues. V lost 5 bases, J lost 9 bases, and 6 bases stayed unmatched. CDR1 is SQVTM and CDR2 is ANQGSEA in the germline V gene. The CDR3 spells CSVLGLAGEVQYF. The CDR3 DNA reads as TGCAGCGTTCTGGGACTAGCGGGAGAGGTGCAGTACTTC.

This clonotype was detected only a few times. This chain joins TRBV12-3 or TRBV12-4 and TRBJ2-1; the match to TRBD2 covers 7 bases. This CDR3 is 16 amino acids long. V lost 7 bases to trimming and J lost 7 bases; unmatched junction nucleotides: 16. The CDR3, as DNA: TGTGCCAGCACCCCAGACCGGGACTACAGACCGAATGAGCAGTTCTTC. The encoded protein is CASTPDRDYRPNEQFF.

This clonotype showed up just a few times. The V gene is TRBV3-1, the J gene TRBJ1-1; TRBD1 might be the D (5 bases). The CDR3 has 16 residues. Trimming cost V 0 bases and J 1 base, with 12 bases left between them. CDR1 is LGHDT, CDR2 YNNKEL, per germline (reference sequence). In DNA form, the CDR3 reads TGTGCCAGCAGCCAAGATTGGGGGAAGGGGAACACTGAAGCTTTCTTT. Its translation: CASSQDWGKGNTEAFF.

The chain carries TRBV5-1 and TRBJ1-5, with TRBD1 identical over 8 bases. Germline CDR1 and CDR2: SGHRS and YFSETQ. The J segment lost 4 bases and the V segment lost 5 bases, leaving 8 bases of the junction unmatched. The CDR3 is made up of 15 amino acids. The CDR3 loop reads CASSWDTGGNQPQHF. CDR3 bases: TGCGCCAGCAGTTGGGATACAGGGGGGAATCAGCCCCAGCATTTT.

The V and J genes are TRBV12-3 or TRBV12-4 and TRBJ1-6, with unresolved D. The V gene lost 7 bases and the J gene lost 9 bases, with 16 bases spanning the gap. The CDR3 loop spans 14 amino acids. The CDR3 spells CASTPGGGISPLHF. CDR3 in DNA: TGTGCCAGCACCCCGGGAGGCGGGATTTCACCCCTCCACTTT.

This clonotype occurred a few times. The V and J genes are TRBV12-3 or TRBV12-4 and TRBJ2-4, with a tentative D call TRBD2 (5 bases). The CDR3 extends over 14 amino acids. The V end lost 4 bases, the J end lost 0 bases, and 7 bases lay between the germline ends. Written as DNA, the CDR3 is TGTGCCAGCAGTTGGAGGTTAGCCAAAAACATTCAGTACTTC. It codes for CASSWRLAKNIQYF.